This section outlines one T cell receptor beta chain sequence together with its context. Assay: immunoSEQ multiplex PCR; the TCRdb copy retains only in-frame clones and omits some. The sample lists about 95,000 clones, 85% to 95% occurring once. These data originate in a study of technical replicates of blood from a handful of donors. The receptor comes from a human donor in good health. Sequenced input: T cells isolated from PBMCs.

CDR3 sequence reads: CSVEETGGTEAFF. The CDR3 region has the DNA TGCAGCGTTGAAGAGACGGGCGGGACTGAAGCTTTCTTT. The chain joins TRBV29-1 to TRBJ1-1; D gene uncertain. Germline V CDR1 and CDR2: SQVTM, ANQGSEA. Trimming left V 0 bases short and J 5 bases short, with 10 bases between. This CDR3 comprises 13 residues.